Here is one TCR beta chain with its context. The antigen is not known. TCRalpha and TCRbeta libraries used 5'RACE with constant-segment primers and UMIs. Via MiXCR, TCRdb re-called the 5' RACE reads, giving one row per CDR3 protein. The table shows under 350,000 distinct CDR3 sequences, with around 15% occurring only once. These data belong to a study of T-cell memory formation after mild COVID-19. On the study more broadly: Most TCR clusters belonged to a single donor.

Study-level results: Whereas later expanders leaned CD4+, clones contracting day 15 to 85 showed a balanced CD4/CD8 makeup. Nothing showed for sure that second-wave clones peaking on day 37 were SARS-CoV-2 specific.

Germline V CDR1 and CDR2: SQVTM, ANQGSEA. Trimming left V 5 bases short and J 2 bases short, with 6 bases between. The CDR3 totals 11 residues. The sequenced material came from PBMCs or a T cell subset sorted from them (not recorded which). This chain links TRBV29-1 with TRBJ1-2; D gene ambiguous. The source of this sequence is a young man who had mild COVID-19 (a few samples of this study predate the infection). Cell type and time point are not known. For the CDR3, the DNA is TGCAGCGTTCTCCTCAACTATGGCTACACCTTC. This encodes CSVLLNYGYTF. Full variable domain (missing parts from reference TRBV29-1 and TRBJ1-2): SAVISQKPSRDICQRGTSLTIQCQVDSQVTMMFWYRQQPGQSLTLIATANQGSEATYESGFVIDKFPISRPNLTFSTLTVSNMSPEDSSIYLCSVLLNYGYTFGSGTRLTVV.